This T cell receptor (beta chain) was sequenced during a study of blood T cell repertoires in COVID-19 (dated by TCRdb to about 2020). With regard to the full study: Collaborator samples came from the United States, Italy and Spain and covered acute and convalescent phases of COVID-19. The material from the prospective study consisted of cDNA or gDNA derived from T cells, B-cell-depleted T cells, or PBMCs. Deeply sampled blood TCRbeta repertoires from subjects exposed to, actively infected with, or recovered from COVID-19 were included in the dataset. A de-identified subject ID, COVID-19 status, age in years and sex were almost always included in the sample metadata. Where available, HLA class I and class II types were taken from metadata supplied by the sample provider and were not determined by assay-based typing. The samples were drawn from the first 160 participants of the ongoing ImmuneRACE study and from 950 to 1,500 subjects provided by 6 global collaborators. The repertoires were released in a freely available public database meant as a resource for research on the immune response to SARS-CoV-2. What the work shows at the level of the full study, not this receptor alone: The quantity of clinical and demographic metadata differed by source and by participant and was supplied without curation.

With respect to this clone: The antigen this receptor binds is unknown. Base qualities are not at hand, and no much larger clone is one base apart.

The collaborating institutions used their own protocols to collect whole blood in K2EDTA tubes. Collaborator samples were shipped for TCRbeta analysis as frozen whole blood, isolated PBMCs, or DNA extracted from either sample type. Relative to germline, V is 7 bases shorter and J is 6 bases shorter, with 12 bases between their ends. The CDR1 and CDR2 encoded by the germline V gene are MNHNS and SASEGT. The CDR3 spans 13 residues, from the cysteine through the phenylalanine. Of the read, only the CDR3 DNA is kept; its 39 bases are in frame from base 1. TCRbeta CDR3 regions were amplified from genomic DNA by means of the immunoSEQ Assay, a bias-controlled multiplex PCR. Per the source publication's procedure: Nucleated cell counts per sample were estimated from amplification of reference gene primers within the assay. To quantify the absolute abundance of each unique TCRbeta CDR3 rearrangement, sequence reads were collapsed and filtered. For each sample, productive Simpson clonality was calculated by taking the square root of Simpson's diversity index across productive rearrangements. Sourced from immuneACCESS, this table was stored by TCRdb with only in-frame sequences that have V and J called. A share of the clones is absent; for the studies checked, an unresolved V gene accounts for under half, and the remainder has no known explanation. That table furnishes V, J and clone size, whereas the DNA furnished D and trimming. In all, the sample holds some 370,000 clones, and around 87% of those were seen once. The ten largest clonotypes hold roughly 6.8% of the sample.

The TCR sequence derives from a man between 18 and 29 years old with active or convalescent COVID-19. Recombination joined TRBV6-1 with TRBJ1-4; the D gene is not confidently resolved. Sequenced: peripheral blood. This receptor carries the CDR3 CASTPIPDEKLFF. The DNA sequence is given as TGTGCCAGCACCCCCATCCCGGATGAAAAACTGTTTTTT.